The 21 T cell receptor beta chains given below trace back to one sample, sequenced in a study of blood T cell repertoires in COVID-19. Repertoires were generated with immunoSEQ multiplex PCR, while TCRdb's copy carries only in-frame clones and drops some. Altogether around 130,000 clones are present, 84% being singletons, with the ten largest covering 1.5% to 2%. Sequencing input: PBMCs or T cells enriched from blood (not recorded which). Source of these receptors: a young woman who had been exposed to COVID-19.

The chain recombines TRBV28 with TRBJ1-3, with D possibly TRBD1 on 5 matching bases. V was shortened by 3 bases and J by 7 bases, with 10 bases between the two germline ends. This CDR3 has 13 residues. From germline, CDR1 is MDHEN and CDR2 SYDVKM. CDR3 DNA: TGTGCCAGCAGTTTTCAGGGTTGGAACACCATATATTTT. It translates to CASSFQGWNTIYF.

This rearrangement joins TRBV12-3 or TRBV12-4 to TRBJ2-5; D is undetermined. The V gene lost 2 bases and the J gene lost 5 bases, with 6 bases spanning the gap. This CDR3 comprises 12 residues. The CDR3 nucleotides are TGTGCCAGCAGTTTACAAGAGGAGACCCAGTACTTC. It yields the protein CASSLQEETQYF.

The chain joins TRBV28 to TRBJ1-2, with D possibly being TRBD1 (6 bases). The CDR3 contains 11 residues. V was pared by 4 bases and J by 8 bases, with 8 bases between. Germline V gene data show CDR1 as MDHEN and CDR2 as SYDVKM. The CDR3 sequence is CASSSQGGYTF. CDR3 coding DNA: TGTGCCAGCAGTTCCCAGGGGGGCTACACCTTC.

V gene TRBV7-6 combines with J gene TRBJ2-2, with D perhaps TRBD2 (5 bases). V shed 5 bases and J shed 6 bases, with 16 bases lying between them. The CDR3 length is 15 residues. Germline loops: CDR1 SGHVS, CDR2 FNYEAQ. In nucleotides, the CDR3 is TGTGCCAGCAGCCCTCTCGGGAAGAAGGCCGGGGAGCTGTTTTTT. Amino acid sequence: CASSPLGKKAGELFF.

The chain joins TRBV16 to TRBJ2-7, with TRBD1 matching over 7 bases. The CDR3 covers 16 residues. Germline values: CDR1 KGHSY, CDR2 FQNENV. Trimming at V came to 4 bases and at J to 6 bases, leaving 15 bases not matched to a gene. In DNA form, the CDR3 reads TGTGCCAGCAGCCCACTTTTAAGGACAGGTCAATCCGAGCAGTACTTC. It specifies CASSPLLRTGQSEQYF. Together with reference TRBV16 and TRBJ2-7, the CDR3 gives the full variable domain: GEEVAQTPKHLVRGEGQKAKLYCAPIKGHSYVFWYQQVLKNEFKFLISFQNENVFDETGMPKERFSAKCLPNSPCSLEIQATKLEDSAVYFCASSPLLRTGQSEQYFGPGTRLTVT.

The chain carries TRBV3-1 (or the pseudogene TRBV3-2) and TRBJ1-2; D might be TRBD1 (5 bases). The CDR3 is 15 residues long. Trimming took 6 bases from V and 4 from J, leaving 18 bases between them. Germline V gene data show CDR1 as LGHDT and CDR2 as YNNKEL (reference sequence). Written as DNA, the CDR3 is TGTGCCAGCAGGGGGCCGGGGAGGGGCAGCTATGGCTACACCTTC. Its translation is CASRGPGRGSYGYTF.

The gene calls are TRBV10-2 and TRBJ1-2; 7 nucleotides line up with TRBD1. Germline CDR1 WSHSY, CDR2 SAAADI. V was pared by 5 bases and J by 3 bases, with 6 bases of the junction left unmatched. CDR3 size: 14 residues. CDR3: CASSSPDRDYGYTF. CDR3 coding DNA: TGCGCCAGCAGTAGTCCAGACAGGGACTATGGCTACACCTTC.

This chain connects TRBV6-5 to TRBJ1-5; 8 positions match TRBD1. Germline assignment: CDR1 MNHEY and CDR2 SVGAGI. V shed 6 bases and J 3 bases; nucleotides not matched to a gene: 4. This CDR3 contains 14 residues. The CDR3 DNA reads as TGTGCCAGCAGCCAACAGGGGGACAATCAGCCCCAGCATTTT. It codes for CASSQQGDNQPQHF.

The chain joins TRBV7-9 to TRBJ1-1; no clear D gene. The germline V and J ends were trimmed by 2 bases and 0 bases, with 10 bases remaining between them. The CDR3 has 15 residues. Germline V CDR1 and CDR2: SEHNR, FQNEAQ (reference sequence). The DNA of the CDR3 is TGTGCCAGCAGCTTAAGAGCCGATTTGAACACTGAAGCTTTCTTT. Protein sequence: CASSLRADLNTEAFF.

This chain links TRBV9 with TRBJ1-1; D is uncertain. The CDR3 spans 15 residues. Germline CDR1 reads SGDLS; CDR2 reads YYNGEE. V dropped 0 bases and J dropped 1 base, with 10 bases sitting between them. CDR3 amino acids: CASSVGGASNTEAFF. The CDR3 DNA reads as TGTGCCAGCAGCGTAGGAGGAGCATCGAACACTGAAGCTTTCTTT.

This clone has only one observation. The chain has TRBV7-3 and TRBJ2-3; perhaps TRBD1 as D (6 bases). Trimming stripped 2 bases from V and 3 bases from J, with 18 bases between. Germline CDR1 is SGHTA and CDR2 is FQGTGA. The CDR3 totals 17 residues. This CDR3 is CASSLHPRTVLTDTQYF. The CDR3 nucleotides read TGTGCCAGCAGCTTACACCCCCGGACAGTACTGACAGATACGCAGTATTTT.

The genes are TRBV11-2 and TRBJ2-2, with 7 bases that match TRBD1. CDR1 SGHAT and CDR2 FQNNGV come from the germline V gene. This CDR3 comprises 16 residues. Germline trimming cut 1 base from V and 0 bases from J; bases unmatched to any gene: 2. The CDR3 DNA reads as TGTGCCAGCAGCTTAGCAGGACAGGCGAACACCGGGGAGCTGTTTTTT. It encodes CASSLAGQANTGELFF.

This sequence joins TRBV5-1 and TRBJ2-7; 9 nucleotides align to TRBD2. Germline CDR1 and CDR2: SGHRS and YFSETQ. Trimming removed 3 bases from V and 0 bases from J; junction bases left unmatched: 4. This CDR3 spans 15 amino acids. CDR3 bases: TGCGCCAGCAGCTCGGGTAGCGGGAGCTCCTACGAGCAGTACTTC. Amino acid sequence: CASSSGSGSSYEQYF.

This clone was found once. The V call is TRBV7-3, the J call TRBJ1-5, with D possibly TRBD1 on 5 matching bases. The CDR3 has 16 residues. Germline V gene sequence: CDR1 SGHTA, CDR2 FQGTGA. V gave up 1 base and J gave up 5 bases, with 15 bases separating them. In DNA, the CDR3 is TGTGCCAGCAGCTTAATTCTGGGGCCGGTTGATCAGCCCCAGCATTTT. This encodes CASSLILGPVDQPQHF.

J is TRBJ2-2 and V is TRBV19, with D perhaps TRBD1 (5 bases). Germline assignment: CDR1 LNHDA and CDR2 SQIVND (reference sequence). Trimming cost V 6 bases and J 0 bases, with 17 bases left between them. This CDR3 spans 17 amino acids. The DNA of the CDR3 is TGTGCCAGTAGGGCGAGACTGACAGCATCGAACACCGGGGAGCTGTTTTTT. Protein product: CASRARLTASNTGELFF. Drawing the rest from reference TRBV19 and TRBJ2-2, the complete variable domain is DGGITQSPKYLFRKEGQNVTLSCEQNLNHDAMYWYRQDPGQGLRLIYYSQIVNDFQKGDIAEGYSVSREKKESFPLTVTSAQKNPTAFYLCASRARLTASNTGELFFGEGSRLTVL.

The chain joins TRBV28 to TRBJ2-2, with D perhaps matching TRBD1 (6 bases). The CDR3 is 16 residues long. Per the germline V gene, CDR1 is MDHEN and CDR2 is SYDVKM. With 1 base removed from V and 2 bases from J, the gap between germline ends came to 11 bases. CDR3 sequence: CASSLSAGVNTGELFF. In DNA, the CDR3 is TGTGCCAGCAGTTTATCGGCAGGGGTTAACACCGGGGAGCTGTTTTTT.

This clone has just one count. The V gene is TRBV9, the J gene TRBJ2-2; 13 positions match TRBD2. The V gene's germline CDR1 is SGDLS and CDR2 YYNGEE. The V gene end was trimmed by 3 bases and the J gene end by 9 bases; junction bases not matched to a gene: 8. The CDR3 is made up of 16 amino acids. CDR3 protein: CASSDPGTSGTRELFF. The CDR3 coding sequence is TGTGCCAGCAGCGATCCCGGGACTAGCGGGACCAGGGAGCTGTTTTTT.

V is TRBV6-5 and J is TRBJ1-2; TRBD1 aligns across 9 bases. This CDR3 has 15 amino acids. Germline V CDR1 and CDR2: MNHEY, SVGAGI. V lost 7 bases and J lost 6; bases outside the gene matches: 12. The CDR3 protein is CASTRRTGVEDGYTF. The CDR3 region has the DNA TGTGCCAGCACTCGACGGACAGGGGTAGAGGATGGCTACACCTTC.

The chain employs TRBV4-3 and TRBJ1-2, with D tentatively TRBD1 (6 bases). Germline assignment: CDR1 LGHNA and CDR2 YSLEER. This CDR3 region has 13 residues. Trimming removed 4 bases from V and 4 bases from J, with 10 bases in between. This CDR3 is CASSRDIGYGYTF. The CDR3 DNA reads TGCGCCAGCAGCCGGGACATAGGCTATGGCTACACCTTC.

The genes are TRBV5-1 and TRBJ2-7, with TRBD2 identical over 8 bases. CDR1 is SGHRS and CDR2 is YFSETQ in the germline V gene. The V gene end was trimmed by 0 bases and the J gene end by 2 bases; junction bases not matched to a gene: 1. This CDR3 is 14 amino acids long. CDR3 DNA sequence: TGCGCCAGCAGCTTGGTAGCGGGGCCCTACGAGCAGTACTTC. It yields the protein CASSLVAGPYEQYF.

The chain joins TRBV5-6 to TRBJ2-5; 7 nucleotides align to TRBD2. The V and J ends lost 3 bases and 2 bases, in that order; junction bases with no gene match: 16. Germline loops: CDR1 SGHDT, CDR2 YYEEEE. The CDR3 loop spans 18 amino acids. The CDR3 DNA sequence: TGTGCCAGCAGCTCGCTGTTGGCTAGCGGAAACTTACAAGAGACCCAGTACTTC. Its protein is CASSSLLASGNLQETQYF.